Each of the 22 T cell receptor beta chains below was sequenced from the same sample in a study of blood T cell repertoires in COVID-19. Method: immunoSEQ multiplex PCR; TCRdb's copy keeps in-frame clones and lacks some. Here the sample spans about 140,000 clones, around 80% being singletons. Sequenced sample: peripheral blood. These receptors all stem from an elderly woman with active or convalescent COVID-19.

The CDR3 protein is CAWSASRFGQGPGNTIYF. CDR3 coding DNA: TGTGCCTGGAGCGCCTCCCGATTTGGGCAGGGCCCCGGAAACACCATATATTTT. This chain links TRBV30 with TRBJ1-3, with D tentatively TRBD1 (5 bases). CDR3 size: 18 residues. V was clipped by 3 bases and J by 4 bases, with 25 bases between them. Germline V gene lookup returns CDR1 GTSNPN and CDR2 SVGIG (reference sequence).

V usage is TRBV27 and J usage is TRBJ2-7, with TRBD1 matching over 7 bases. After removal of 3 bases from V and 2 bases from J, the junction contained 7 bases not matched to a gene. Germline CDR1 MNHEY, CDR2 SMNVEV (reference sequence). The CDR3 has 15 residues. Here the CDR3 DNA reads TGTGCCAGCAGTTTTTCGGCAGGGGGAACCTACGAGCAGTACTTC. It specifies CASSFSAGGTYEQYF.

This chain links TRBV19 with TRBJ2-5; 8 positions agree with TRBD1. In germline, CDR1 is LNHDA, CDR2 SQIVND (reference sequence). The V gene end was trimmed by 3 bases and the J gene end by 5 bases; junction bases not matched to a gene: 8. This CDR3 is 15 amino acids long. Here the CDR3 DNA reads TGTGCCAGTAGTATTATTACAGGGGGATATGAGACCCAGTACTTC. Its protein is CASSIITGGYETQYF. Drawing the rest from reference TRBV19 and TRBJ2-5, the complete variable domain is DGGITQSPKYLFRKEGQNVTLSCEQNLNHDAMYWYRQDPGQGLRLIYYSQIVNDFQKGDIAEGYSVSREKKESFPLTVTSAQKNPTAFYLCASSIITGGYETQYFGPGTRLLVL.

The V and J genes are TRBV27 and TRBJ1-2; TRBD1 matches at 10 bases. This CDR3 contains 15 residues. J gave up 4 bases and V 6 bases, and 8 bases lay outside the gene matches. CDR1 MNHEY and CDR2 SMNVEV come from the germline V gene (reference sequence). This CDR3 is CASSIPGQGFYGYTF. The DNA for the CDR3 is TGTGCCAGCAGCATACCGGGACAGGGGTTCTATGGCTACACCTTC.

This clone appeared a single time. The chain couples TRBV5-4 to TRBJ2-1; D is perhaps TRBD2 (6 bases). V lost 4 bases to trimming and J lost 5 bases, with 16 bases between them. The length of the CDR3 is 15 residues. The germline V gene has CDR1 SGHNT and CDR2 YYREEE (reference sequence). The CDR3 sequence: CASSLGGASDNEQFF. In nucleotides, the CDR3 is TGTGCCAGCAGCCTGGGCGGGGCCTCGGACAATGAGCAGTTCTTC.

The V and J genes are TRBV27 and TRBJ2-7; 7 bases align to TRBD2. The CDR3 length is 15 residues. The germline CDR1 and CDR2 sequences are MNHEY and SMNVEV (reference sequence). The J segment lost 2 bases and the V segment lost 6 bases, leaving 10 bases of the junction unmatched. The CDR3: CASSPQGGRTYEQYF. The CDR3 DNA is TGTGCCAGCAGCCCTCAGGGCGGGAGAACCTACGAGCAGTACTTC.

The chain links TRBV6-5 to TRBJ1-6; no clear D gene. Trimming pared 0 bases from V and 6 bases from J, leaving 6 bases between. Germline V CDR1 and CDR2: MNHEY, SVGAGI. CDR3 length: 14 amino acids. CDR3 bases: TGTGCCAGCAGTTACTCAGTTAGTAATTCACCCCTCCACTTT. Translation: CASSYSVSNSPLHF.

This chain uses TRBV10-3 with TRBJ1-1; D uncertain. Trimming shortened V by 2 bases and J by 1 base, and 5 bases separated the two germline ends. CDR1 is ENHRY, CDR2 SYGVKD, per germline. The CDR3 runs to 13 residues. The CDR3 coding sequence is TGTGCCATCAGTGAGGTAGCGAACACTGAAGCTTTCTTT. The encoded protein is CAISEVANTEAFF.

The chain recombines TRBV30 with TRBJ1-6; D is unresolved. The CDR3 has 15 amino acids. Germline V gene data show CDR1 as GTSNPN and CDR2 as SVGIG (reference sequence). Trimming left V 0 bases short and J 4 bases short, with 10 bases between. CDR3 sequence (DNA): TGTGCCTGGAGTGTACCTGCGGGTTATAATTCACCCCTCCACTTT. Translation: CAWSVPAGYNSPLHF. Looking up the rest from reference TRBV30 and TRBJ1-6 gives the full variable domain: SQTIHQWPATLVQPVGSPLSLECTVEGTSNPNLYWYRQAAGRGLQLLFYSVGIGQISSEVPQNLSASRPQDRQFILSSKKLLLSDSGFYLCAWSVPAGYNSPLHFGNGTRLTVT.

The chain uses TRBV6-5 and TRBJ1-1; D possibly corresponds to TRBD1 (6 bases). CDR3 size: 13 residues. Germline V gives CDR1 MNHEY, CDR2 SVGAGI. Trimming removed 4 bases at V and 11 bases at J, with 17 bases between. The CDR3: CASSSGNRASAFF. CDR3 nucleotides: TGTGCCAGCAGTTCGGGGAACAGGGCATCGGCTTTCTTT.

This clone has a handful of counts. The chain combines TRBV5-1 with TRBJ1-3, with TRBD1 as a possible D gene (5 bases). Germline CDR1 reads SGHRS; CDR2 reads YFSETQ. The CDR3 is 15 amino acids. Between the trimmed V and J ends, which lost 7 bases and 1 base, there was a span of 15 bases. This chain's CDR3 is CASRKQDFSGNTIYF. CDR3 DNA sequence: TGCGCCAGCCGAAAACAGGATTTTTCTGGAAACACCATATATTTT.

J is TRBJ1-3 and V is TRBV30, with D possibly being TRBD1 (5 bases). The length of the CDR3 is 14 residues. Trimming removed 6 bases at V and 2 bases at J, with 14 bases between. The V gene's germline CDR1 is GTSNPN and CDR2 SVGIG (reference sequence). CDR3 residues: CACHNGGTGNTIYF. DNA for the CDR3: TGTGCCTGTCATAACGGGGGGACTGGAAACACCATATATTTT.

The rearrangement uses TRBV5-4 and TRBJ2-7, with 7 nucleotides matching TRBD1. The V and J ends lost 4 bases and 5 bases, in that order; junction bases with no gene match: 21. Germline lookup yields CDR1 SGHNT and CDR2 YYREEE (reference sequence). CDR3 size: 18 residues. This CDR3 reads CASSDGLQGQHVVHEQYF. The CDR3 DNA is TGTGCCAGCAGCGATGGGCTACAGGGACAGCACGTTGTCCACGAGCAGTACTTC.

This clone ranks as medium-sized. The chain employs TRBV3-1 (or the pseudogene TRBV3-2) and TRBJ1-2; TRBD1 aligns across 8 bases. The CDR3 runs 14 residues. V shed 6 bases and J 6 bases; nucleotides not matched to a gene: 9. Germline lookup yields CDR1 LGHDT and CDR2 YNNKEL (reference sequence). The CDR3 sequence is CASRSGQGGHGYTF. CDR3 nucleotide sequence: TGTGCCAGCAGATCAGGACAGGGCGGTCATGGCTACACCTTC.

The chain couples TRBV20-1 to TRBJ1-2; D gene ambiguous. The CDR3 is 14 residues long. Germline loops: CDR1 DFQATT, CDR2 SNEGSKA (reference sequence). Trimming removed 3 bases from V and 8 bases from J, with 19 bases in between. CDR3 nucleotide sequence: TGCAGTGCTAGTGCTGACCGGGGAATCGGGGGCTACACCTTC. It encodes CSASADRGIGGYTF.

The chain recombines TRBV12-3 or TRBV12-4 with TRBJ1-2; D unclear. The CDR3 contains 13 residues. Between the trimmed V and J ends, which lost 6 bases and 8 bases, there was a span of 16 bases. In nucleotides, the CDR3 is TGTGCCAGCAGCCCGGGGTGGCGGGGAGGCTACACCTTC. Translation gives CASSPGWRGGYTF.

The J gene is TRBJ1-5, the V gene TRBV19; D is possibly TRBD1 (6 bases). Germline V lookup: CDR1 LNHDA, CDR2 SQIVND (reference sequence). The CDR3 totals 17 residues. The V end lost 3 bases, the J end lost 2 bases, and 17 bases lay between the germline ends. The CDR3 is CASSMGRGRGGNQPQHF. CDR3 DNA: TGTGCCAGTAGTATGGGAAGGGGGAGAGGGGGCAATCAGCCCCAGCATTTT. The whole variable domain, filled in from reference TRBV19 and TRBJ1-5, reads DGGITQSPKYLFRKEGQNVTLSCEQNLNHDAMYWYRQDPGQGLRLIYYSQIVNDFQKGDIAEGYSVSREKKESFPLTVTSAQKNPTAFYLCASSMGRGRGGNQPQHFGDGTRLSIL.

The chain recombines TRBV19 with TRBJ1-4, with D possibly TRBD1 on 5 matching bases. V was clipped by 4 bases and J by 16 bases, with 25 bases between them. The CDR3 runs to 15 residues. CDR1 is LNHDA, CDR2 SQIVND, per germline (reference sequence). The CDR3, as DNA: TGTGCCAGTAGTACCCGGACGGCTGGGGGACTCAGGGAGTTTTTT. Encoded protein: CASSTRTAGGLREFF.

The V and J genes are TRBV2 and TRBJ2-6; 9 bases line up with TRBD1. This CDR3 region has 16 residues. V shed 1 base, J shed 3 bases, and the junction held 1 base outside the gene matches. Germline CDR1 is SNHLY and CDR2 is FYNNEI. CDR3 in amino acids: CASSEGDRVGANVLTF. CDR3 nucleotide sequence: TGTGCCAGCAGTGAAGGGGACAGGGTTGGGGCCAACGTCCTGACTTTC.

The chain recombines TRBV5-8 with TRBJ2-3; TRBD2 is a possible D gene (5 bases). This CDR3 has 14 amino acids. The ends were cut back, 0 bases at V and 1 base at J, with 6 bases in the middle. CDR1 SGHTS and CDR2 YDEGEE come from the germline V gene. The CDR3 nucleotides read TGTGCCAGCAGCTTGGGTAGCGGCACAGATACGCAGTATTTT. It translates to CASSLGSGTDTQYF.

The rearrangement joins TRBV7-9 to TRBJ1-1; D is unresolved. CDR1 is SEHNR, CDR2 FQNEAQ, per germline (reference sequence). This CDR3 spans 17 amino acids. V lost 4 bases and J lost 5, with 23 bases in between. In nucleotides, the CDR3 is TGTGCCAGCAGCTATATAACCTTAACTAGAGGAGATACTGAAGCTTTCTTT. It is translated as CASSYITLTRGDTEAFF.

The CDR3 sequence: CASSDHRQGVFYGYTF. CDR3 nucleotide sequence: TGTGCCAGCAGTGATCATCGACAGGGGGTTTTTTATGGCTACACCTTC. This chain connects TRBV6-1 to TRBJ1-2; 9 positions match TRBD1. Trimming removed 3 bases from V and 5 bases from J; junction bases left unmatched: 10. This CDR3 contains 16 residues. The germline gives CDR1 MNHNS, CDR2 SASEGT.